This T cell receptor beta chain originates from a study of cytomegalovirus exposure and HLA in healthy donors. Primers: 60 Vbeta forward and 13 Jbeta reverse. Libraries were prepared by immunoSEQ multiplex PCR; TCRdb keeps only in-frame clonotypes and omits some of them. The sample yields roughly 140,000 clones, roughly 82% seen once. The table lists this clone with a count of one. The CDR3 consists of 17 residues. CDR1 is MNHNS and CDR2 is SASEGT in the germline V gene. The V end was cut by 3 bases, the J end by 4 bases, with 21 bases between. This clonotype originated in a woman in her forties or fifties in good health and CMV-seropositive. The J gene is TRBJ1-1, the V gene TRBV6-1; D is possibly TRBD1 (5 bases). What was sequenced was PBMCs. CDR3 sequence: CASSDYRTGGEGTEAFF. The CDR3 DNA reads TGTGCCAGCAGTGACTACCGTACTGGAGGGGAAGGCACTGAAGCTTTCTTT.